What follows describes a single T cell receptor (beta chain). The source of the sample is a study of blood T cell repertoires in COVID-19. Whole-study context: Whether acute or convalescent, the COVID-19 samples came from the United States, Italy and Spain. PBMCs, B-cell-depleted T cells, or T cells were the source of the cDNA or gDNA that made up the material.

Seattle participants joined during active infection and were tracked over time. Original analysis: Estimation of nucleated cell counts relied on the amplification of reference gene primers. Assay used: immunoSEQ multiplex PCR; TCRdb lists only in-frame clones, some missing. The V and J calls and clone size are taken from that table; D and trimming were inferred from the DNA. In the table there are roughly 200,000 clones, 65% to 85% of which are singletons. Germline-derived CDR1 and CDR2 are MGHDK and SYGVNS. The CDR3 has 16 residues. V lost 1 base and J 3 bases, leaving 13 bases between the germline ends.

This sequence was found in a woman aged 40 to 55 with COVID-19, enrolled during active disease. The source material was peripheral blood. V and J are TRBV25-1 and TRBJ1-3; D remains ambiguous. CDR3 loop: CASSESPLRNGNTIYF. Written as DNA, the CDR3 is TGTGCCAGCAGTGAATCCCCCCTGAGGAATGGAAACACCATATATTTT.